The 24 T cell receptor beta chains below were found in one sample sequenced in a study of blood T cell repertoires in COVID-19. Produced via immunoSEQ multiplex PCR; TCRdb's table is partial and in-frame only. The sample comprises some 360,000 clones, about 89% of which are singletons, and roughly 2.1% rests with the top ten. The sample was peripheral blood. The receptor set was obtained from a woman aged 55-70 years with COVID-19, enrolled during active disease.

V usage is TRBV9 and J usage is TRBJ2-2, with TRBD2 as a possible D gene (6 bases). CDR3 length: 15 residues. Germline V lookup: CDR1 SGDLS, CDR2 YYNGEE. Trimming stripped 5 bases from V and 1 base from J, with 12 bases between. As DNA, the CDR3 is TGTGCCAGCAGGGGGGGAGAGATGAACACCGGGGAGCTGTTTTTT. Encoded protein: CASRGGEMNTGELFF. Filled out from reference TRBV9 and TRBJ2-2, the complete variable domain reads DSGVTQTPKHLITATGQRVTLRCSPRSGDLSVYWYQQSLDQGLQFLIQYYNGEERAKGNILERFSAQQFPDLHSELNLSSLELGDSALYFCASRGGEMNTGELFFGEGSRLTVL.

This chain connects TRBV30 to TRBJ1-2, with a weak D call TRBD1 (5 bases). CDR1 is GTSNPN and CDR2 is SVGIG in the germline V gene (reference sequence). This CDR3 is 13 amino acids long. V lost 5 bases and J lost 4, with 14 bases in between. The CDR3 loop reads CAWDLNGGYGYTF. CDR3 sequence (DNA): TGTGCCTGGGACTTGAACGGGGGCTATGGCTACACCTTC. Variable domain in full (rest from reference TRBV30 and TRBJ1-2): SQTIHQWPATLVQPVGSPLSLECTVEGTSNPNLYWYRQAAGRGLQLLFYSVGIGQISSEVPQNLSASRPQDRQFILSSKKLLLSDSGFYLCAWDLNGGYGYTFGSGTRLTVV.

The J gene is TRBJ1-2, the V gene TRBV19, with D possibly being TRBD1 (6 bases). The CDR3 runs 14 residues. Trimming shortened V by 3 bases and J by 5 bases, and 13 bases separated the two germline ends. The germline CDR1 and CDR2 sequences are LNHDA and SQIVND (reference sequence). The CDR3 loop reads CASSMALGQYGYTF. The CDR3 DNA sequence: TGTGCCAGTAGTATGGCCCTAGGACAGTATGGCTACACCTTC.

J is TRBJ2-1 and V is TRBV5-1; D is perhaps TRBD2 (6 bases). The CDR3 is made up of 15 amino acids. Germline lookup yields CDR1 SGHRS and CDR2 YFSETQ. V lost 0 bases and J 6 bases, leaving 13 bases between the germline ends. The CDR3 DNA follows: TGCGCCAGCAGCTTGGTGGCGGGGCCGAGCAATGAGCAGTTCTTC. It encodes CASSLVAGPSNEQFF. The variable domain in full, completed from reference TRBV5-1 and TRBJ2-1, reads KAGVTQTPRYLIKTRGQQVTLSCSPISGHRSVSWYQQTPGQGLQFLFEYFSETQRNKGNFPGRFSGRQFSNSRSEMNVSTLELGDSALYLCASSLVAGPSNEQFFGPGTRLTVL.

Notes on this clone: In the same sample, other DNA sequences code for this CDR3. This chain joins TRBV19 and TRBJ1-5; D not certain. The CDR3 runs to 14 residues. V dropped 3 bases and J dropped 3 bases, with 9 bases sitting between them. Germline CDR1 reads LNHDA; CDR2 reads SQIVND (reference sequence). Written as DNA, the CDR3 is TGTGCCAGTAGTATCAGAGACTCCAATCAGCCCCAGCATTTT. This sequence encodes CASSIRDSNQPQHF.

The J gene is TRBJ2-5, the V gene TRBV7-8, with 8 bases aligning to TRBD1. There are 14 residues in the CDR3. Germline V gene lookup returns CDR1 SGHVS and CDR2 FQNEAQ. The V and J ends lost 5 bases and 5 bases, in that order; junction bases with no gene match: 7. The CDR3 nucleotides read TGTGCCAGCAGCCTCCGGGACAGGAGCGAGACCCAGTACTTC. Amino acid sequence: CASSLRDRSETQYF.

The chain carries TRBV2 and TRBJ1-4, with TRBD1 as a possible D gene (5 bases). Looked up from germline, CDR1 is SNHLY and CDR2 is FYNNEI. This CDR3 comprises 14 residues. Trimming shortened V by 4 bases and J by 8 bases, and 14 bases separated the two germline ends. CDR3 residues: CASSAGGIKEKLFF. The CDR3 nucleotides read TGTGCCAGCAGTGCGGGGGGGATCAAAGAAAAACTGTTTTTT.

This chain connects TRBV9 to TRBJ2-4, with 7 bases identical to TRBD1. The V segment lost 3 bases and the J segment 5 bases; nucleotides outside the gene matches: 11. The length of the CDR3 is 16 residues. Germline lookup yields CDR1 SGDLS and CDR2 YYNGEE. CDR3 in amino acids: CASSAPGSGQENIQYF. In DNA, the CDR3 is TGTGCCAGCAGCGCACCAGGATCAGGACAGGAAAACATTCAGTACTTC.

The CDR3: CASSPRDGGGGYTF. CDR3 DNA sequence: TGTGCCAGCAGCCCCCGGGACGGGGGAGGGGGCTACACCTTC. This chain uses TRBV3-1 (or the pseudogene TRBV3-2) with TRBJ1-2, with D perhaps matching TRBD1 (5 bases). Trimming pared 4 bases from V and 8 bases from J, leaving 17 bases between. Germline CDR1 reads LGHDT; CDR2 reads YNNKEL (reference sequence). The CDR3 spans 14 residues.

J is TRBJ2-7 and V is TRBV5-4; 9 nucleotides match TRBD1. Germline V CDR1 and CDR2: SGHNT, YYREEE (reference sequence). Unmatched junction bases numbered 2, after V lost 0 bases and J lost 4 bases. CDR3 length: 14 amino acids. DNA of the CDR3: TGTGCCAGCAGCTTGGAACAGGGGGCATACGAGCAGTACTTC. Amino acids: CASSLEQGAYEQYF.

The chain recombines TRBV6-5 with TRBJ2-1; 11 nucleotides align to TRBD1. J gave up 7 bases and V 6 bases, and 5 bases lay outside the gene matches. CDR3 size: 14 residues. In germline, CDR1 is MNHEY, CDR2 SVGAGI. The CDR3 loop is CASRPDRGRNEQFF. DNA of the CDR3: TGTGCCAGCAGACCGGACAGGGGGCGGAATGAGCAGTTCTTC.

The rearrangement uses TRBV5-1 and TRBJ2-1, with 12 nucleotides matching TRBD2. Germline loops: CDR1 SGHRS, CDR2 YFSETQ. The CDR3 contains 15 residues. The V and J ends lost 6 bases and 9 bases, in that order; junction bases with no gene match: 10. This CDR3 is CASNFLAGGPGEQFF. DNA of the CDR3: TGCGCCAGCAATTTCCTAGCGGGGGGGCCTGGTGAGCAGTTCTTC.

The rearrangement uses TRBV28 and TRBJ2-2; no reliable D call. The germline V and J ends were trimmed by 0 bases and 0 bases, with 20 bases remaining between them. CDR3 length: 20 amino acids. From germline, CDR1 is MDHEN and CDR2 SYDVKM. The CDR3 DNA reads as TGTGCCAGCAGTTTATGGCGGTCCTACACGTCCTCCGCGAACACCGGGGAGCTGTTTTTT. Amino acid sequence: CASSLWRSYTSSANTGELFF.

This clone was observed at least ten times. V usage is TRBV7-8 and J usage is TRBJ2-5, with D perhaps matching TRBD1 (5 bases). The ends were cut back, 5 bases at V and 2 bases at J, with 9 bases in the middle. The germline V gene encodes CDR1 SGHVS and CDR2 FQNEAQ. This CDR3 contains 13 residues. In DNA, the CDR3 is TGTGCCAGCAGCATGACAGCGCAAGAGACCCAGTACTTC. This encodes CASSMTAQETQYF.

The chain carries TRBV7-8 and TRBJ1-1; D is unresolved. This CDR3 has 13 residues. V was pared by 3 bases and J by 0 bases, with 5 bases between. Germline V gene lookup returns CDR1 SGHVS and CDR2 FQNEAQ. CDR3 residues: CASSLQLNTEAFF. The CDR3 coding sequence is TGTGCCAGCAGCTTGCAGTTGAACACTGAAGCTTTCTTT.

This chain connects TRBV4-1 to TRBJ2-5; 13 nucleotides line up with TRBD2. Germline V lookup: CDR1 MGHRA, CDR2 YSYEKL. The trim removed 5 bases at V and 2 bases at J, leaving 5 bases unmatched. This CDR3 is 16 amino acids long. The CDR3 protein is CASSLRTSGGQETQYF. The CDR3 DNA is TGCGCCAGCAGCTTAAGGACTAGCGGGGGACAAGAGACCCAGTACTTC.

The chain combines TRBV19 with TRBJ2-1; 7 bases match TRBD1. Unmatched junction bases numbered 8, after V lost 0 bases and J lost 3 bases. Germline CDR1 and CDR2: LNHDA and SQIVND (reference sequence). The CDR3 consists of 17 residues. CDR3 sequence: CASSIDLTQGSYNEQFF. CDR3 DNA: TGTGCCAGTAGTATAGATCTCACACAGGGGAGCTACAATGAGCAGTTCTTC.

The chain joins TRBV5-1 to TRBJ2-6; 7 bases match TRBD1. The V segment lost 4 bases and the J segment 4 bases; nucleotides outside the gene matches: 8. Germline V gene data show CDR1 as SGHRS and CDR2 as YFSETQ. This CDR3 spans 16 amino acids. This chain's CDR3 is CASSLGDSFGANVLTF. CDR3 DNA: TGCGCCAGCAGCCTGGGGGACAGTTTCGGGGCCAACGTCCTGACTTTC.

V is TRBV7-4 and J is TRBJ2-5; TRBD1 might be the D (6 bases). The CDR3 sequence is 16 residues long. Per germline, CDR1 SGHVT and CDR2 SQSDAQ. Trimming stripped 5 bases from V and 3 bases from J, with 19 bases between. The CDR3 nucleotides read TGTGCCAGCAGCGTCGTGGGGGCCCCCCCGGAAGAGACCCAGTACTTC. Translating it yields CASSVVGAPPEETQYF.

CDR3 region: CATSRDGQAYGYTF. The CDR3 nucleotides read TGTGCCACCAGCAGAGATGGACAGGCTTATGGCTACACCTTC. The chain carries TRBV15 and TRBJ1-2; 7 positions agree with TRBD1. The CDR3 is made up of 14 amino acids. With 0 bases clipped from V and 5 bases from J, the junction kept 3 bases outside the gene matches. CDR1 and CDR2 (germline): LNHNV, YYDKDF (reference sequence).

This clone was counted a few times. The chain combines TRBV7-9 with TRBJ1-2; D is undetermined. This CDR3 is built from 14 residues. Per germline, CDR1 SEHNR and CDR2 FQNEAQ (reference sequence). Trimming cost V 5 bases and J 8 bases, with 18 bases left between them. CDR3 residues: CASSVRGHGGGYTF. DNA of the CDR3: TGTGCCAGCAGCGTACGGGGTCATGGAGGGGGCTACACCTTC.

V gene TRBV5-8 combines with J gene TRBJ1-6; 10 nucleotides match TRBD1. The CDR3 covers 13 residues. The V segment lost 8 bases and the J segment 8 bases; nucleotides outside the gene matches: 4. Germline CDR1 is SGHTS and CDR2 is YDEGEE. CDR3 residues: CARPGTGDSPLHF. The DNA for the CDR3 is TGTGCCAGACCCGGGACAGGGGATTCACCCCTCCACTTT.

The J gene is TRBJ1-5, the V gene TRBV19; possibly TRBD1 for D (6 bases). The CDR3 is 12 residues long. Germline V gene lookup returns CDR1 LNHDA and CDR2 SQIVND (reference sequence). Trimming cost V 6 bases and J 7 bases, with 10 bases left between them. This chain's CDR3 is CASSRGGQPQHF. The CDR3 DNA reads TGTGCCAGTAGCAGGGGCGGCCAGCCCCAGCATTTT. The whole variable domain, filled in from reference TRBV19 and TRBJ1-5, reads DGGITQSPKYLFRKEGQNVTLSCEQNLNHDAMYWYRQDPGQGLRLIYYSQIVNDFQKGDIAEGYSVSREKKESFPLTVTSAQKNPTAFYLCASSRGGQPQHFGDGTRLSIL.

J is TRBJ1-1 and V is TRBV18; D unresolved. The ends were cut back, 4 bases at V and 7 bases at J, with 13 bases in the middle. The CDR3 is 13 residues long. CDR1 KGHSH and CDR2 LQKENI come from the germline V gene. The CDR3 sequence: CASSLLPGNEAFF. The CDR3 nucleotides are TGTGCCAGCTCACTTCTGCCGGGTAATGAAGCTTTCTTT.